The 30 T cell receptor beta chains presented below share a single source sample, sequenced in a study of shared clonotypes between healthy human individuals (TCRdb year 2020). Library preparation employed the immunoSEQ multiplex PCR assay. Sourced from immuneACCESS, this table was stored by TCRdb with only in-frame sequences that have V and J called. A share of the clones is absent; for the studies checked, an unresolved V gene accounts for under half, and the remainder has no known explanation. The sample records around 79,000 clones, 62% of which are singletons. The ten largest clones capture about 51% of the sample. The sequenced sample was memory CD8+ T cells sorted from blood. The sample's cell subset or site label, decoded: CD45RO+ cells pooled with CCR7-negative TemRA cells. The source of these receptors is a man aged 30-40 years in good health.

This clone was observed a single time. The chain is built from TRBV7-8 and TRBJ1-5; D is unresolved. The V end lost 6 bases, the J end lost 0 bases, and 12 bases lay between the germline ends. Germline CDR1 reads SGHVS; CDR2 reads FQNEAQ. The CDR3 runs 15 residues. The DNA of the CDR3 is TGTGCCAGCAGTTCCCTCGGGCTTAGCAATCAGCCCCAGCATTTT. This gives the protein CASSSLGLSNQPQHF.

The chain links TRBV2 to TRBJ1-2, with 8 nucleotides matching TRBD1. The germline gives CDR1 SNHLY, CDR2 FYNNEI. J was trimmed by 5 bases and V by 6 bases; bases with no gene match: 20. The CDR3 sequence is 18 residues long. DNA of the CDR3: TGTGCCAGCAGCGAGGGATGGATCAGGGGGCGAACTCAGTATGGCTACACCTTC. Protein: CASSEGWIRGRTQYGYTF.

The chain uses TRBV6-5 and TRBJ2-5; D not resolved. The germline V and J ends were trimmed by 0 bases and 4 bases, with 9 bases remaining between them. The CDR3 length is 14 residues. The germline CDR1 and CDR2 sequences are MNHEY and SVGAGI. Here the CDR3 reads CASSYSVGSETQYF. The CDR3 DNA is TGTGCCAGCAGTTACTCGGTAGGGTCAGAGACCCAGTACTTC.

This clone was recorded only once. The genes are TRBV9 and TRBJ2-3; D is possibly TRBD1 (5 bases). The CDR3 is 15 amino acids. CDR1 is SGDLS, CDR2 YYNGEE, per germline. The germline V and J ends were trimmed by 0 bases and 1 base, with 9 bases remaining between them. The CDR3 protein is CASSVGGAGTDTQYF. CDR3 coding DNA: TGTGCCAGCAGCGTAGGGGGCGCTGGCACAGATACGCAGTATTTT.

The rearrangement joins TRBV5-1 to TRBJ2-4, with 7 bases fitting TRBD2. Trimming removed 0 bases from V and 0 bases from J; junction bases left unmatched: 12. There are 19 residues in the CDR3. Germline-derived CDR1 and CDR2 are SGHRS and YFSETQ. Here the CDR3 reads CASSLETGLDASAKNIQYF. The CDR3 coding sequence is TGCGCCAGCAGCTTGGAAACAGGACTAGACGCCTCAGCCAAAAACATTCAGTACTTC.

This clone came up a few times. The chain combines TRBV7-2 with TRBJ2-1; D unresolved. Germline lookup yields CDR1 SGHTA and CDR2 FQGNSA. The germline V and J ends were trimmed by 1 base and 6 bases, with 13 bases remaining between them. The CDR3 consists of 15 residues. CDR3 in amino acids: CASSLDRRLPNEQFF. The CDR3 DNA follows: TGTGCCAGCAGCTTAGATCGTCGGCTCCCCAATGAGCAGTTCTTC.

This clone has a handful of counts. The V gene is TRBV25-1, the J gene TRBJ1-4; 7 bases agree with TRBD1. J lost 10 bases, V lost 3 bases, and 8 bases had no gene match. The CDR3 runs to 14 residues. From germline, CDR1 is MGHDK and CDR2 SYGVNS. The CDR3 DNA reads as TGTGCCAGCAGTGACGGACTGGCAGGGGGAAAACTGTTTTTT. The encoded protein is CASSDGLAGGKLFF.

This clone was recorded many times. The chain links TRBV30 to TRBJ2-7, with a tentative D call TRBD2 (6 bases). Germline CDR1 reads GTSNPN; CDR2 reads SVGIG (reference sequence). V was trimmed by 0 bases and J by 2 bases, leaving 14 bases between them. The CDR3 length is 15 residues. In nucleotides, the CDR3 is TGTGCCTGGAGTGTAAGTATTAGCGGACCCTACGAGCAGTACTTC. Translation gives CAWSVSISGPYEQYF.

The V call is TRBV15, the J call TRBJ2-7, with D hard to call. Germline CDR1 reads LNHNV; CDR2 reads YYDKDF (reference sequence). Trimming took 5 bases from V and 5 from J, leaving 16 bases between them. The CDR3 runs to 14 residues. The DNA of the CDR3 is TGTGCCACCAGCGACTCCATCGTTGTTCACGAGCAGTACTTC. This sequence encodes CATSDSIVVHEQYF.

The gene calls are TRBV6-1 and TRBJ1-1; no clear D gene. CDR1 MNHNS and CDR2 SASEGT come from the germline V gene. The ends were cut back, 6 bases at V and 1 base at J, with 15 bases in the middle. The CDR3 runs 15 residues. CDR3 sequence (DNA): TGTGCCAGCAGCCAAACTAACAGTCGGAACACTGAAGCTTTCTTT. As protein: CASSQTNSRNTEAFF.

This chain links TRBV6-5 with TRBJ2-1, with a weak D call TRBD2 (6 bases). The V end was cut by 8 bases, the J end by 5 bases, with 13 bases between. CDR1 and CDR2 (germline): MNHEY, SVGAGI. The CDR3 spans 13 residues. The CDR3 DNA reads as TGTGCCAGCTCCCGGGAGTCCCACAATGAGCAGTTCTTC. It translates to CASSRESHNEQFF.

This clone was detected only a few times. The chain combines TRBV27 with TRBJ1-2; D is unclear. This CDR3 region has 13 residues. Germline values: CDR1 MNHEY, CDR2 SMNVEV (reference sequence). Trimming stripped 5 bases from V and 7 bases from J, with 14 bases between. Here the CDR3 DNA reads TGTGCCAGCAGTGGCGGAATCTGGAGTGGCTACACCTTC. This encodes CASSGGIWSGYTF.

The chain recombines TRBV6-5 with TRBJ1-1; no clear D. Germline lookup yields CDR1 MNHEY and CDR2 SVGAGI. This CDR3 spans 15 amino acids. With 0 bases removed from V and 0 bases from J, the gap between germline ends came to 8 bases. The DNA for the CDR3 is TGTGCCAGCAGTTACTCGCCAGCCGTGAACACTGAAGCTTTCTTT. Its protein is CASSYSPAVNTEAFF.

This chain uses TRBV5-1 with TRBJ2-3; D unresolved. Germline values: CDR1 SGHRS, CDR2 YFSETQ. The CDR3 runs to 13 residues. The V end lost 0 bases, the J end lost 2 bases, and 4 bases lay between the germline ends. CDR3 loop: CASSLGHTDTQYF. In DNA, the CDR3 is TGCGCCAGCAGCTTGGGACACACAGATACGCAGTATTTT.

CDR3 amino acids: CASSLSGKIAGANEQFF. CDR3 sequence (DNA): TGTGCCAGCAGCTTATCTGGTAAGATAGCGGGAGCCAATGAGCAGTTCTTC. This chain joins TRBV11-2 and TRBJ2-1; TRBD2 agrees at 9 bases. Germline trimming cut 2 bases from V and 6 bases from J; bases unmatched to any gene: 11. The CDR3 extends over 17 amino acids. Per germline, CDR1 SGHAT and CDR2 FQNNGV.

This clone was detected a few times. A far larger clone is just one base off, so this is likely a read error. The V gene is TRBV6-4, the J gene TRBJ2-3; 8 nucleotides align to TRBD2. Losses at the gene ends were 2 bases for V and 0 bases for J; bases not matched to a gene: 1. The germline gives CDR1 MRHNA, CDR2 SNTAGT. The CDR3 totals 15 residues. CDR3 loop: CASSDASGSTDTQYF. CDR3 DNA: TGTGCCAGCAGTGACGCTAGCGGGAGCACAGATACGCAGTATTTT.

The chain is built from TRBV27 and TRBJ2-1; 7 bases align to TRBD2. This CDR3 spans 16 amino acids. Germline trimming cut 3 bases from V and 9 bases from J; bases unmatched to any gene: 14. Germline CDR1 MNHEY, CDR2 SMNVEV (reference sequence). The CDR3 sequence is CASSLMSGGGFGEQFF. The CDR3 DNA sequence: TGTGCCAGCAGTTTGATGTCGGGGGGTGGGTTTGGTGAGCAGTTCTTC.

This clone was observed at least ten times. The CDR3 DNA sequence: TGTGCCAGCAGCCCCCGGCTAGGACAGGGCCAAGAGACCCAGTACTTC. This translates into CASSPRLGQGQETQYF. This chain uses TRBV7-9 with TRBJ2-5; 8 bases map to TRBD1. This CDR3 spans 16 amino acids. The germline V gene has CDR1 SEHNR and CDR2 FQNEAQ (reference sequence). The junction had 9 bases not matched to a gene; V was cut back by 5 bases and J by 1 base.

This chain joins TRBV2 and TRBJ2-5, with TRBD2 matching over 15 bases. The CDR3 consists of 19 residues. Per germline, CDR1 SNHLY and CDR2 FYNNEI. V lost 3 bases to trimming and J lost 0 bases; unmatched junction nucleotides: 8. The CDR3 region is CASSDGGTSGRTYQETQYF. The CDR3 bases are TGTGCCAGCAGTGACGGGGGGACTAGCGGGAGGACCTACCAAGAGACCCAGTACTTC. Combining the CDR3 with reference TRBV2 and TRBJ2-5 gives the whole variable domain EPEVTQTPSHQVTQMGQEVILRCVPISNHLYFYWYRQILGQKVEFLVSFYNNEISEKSEIFDDQFSVERPDGSNFTLKIRSTKLEDSAMYFCASSDGGTSGRTYQETQYFGPGTRLLVL.

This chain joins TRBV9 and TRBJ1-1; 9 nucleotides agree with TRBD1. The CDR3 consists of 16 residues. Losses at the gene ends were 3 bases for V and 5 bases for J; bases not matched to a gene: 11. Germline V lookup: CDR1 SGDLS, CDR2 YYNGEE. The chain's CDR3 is CASSARWGQGGTEAFF. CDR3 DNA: TGTGCCAGCAGCGCAAGATGGGGACAGGGAGGAACTGAAGCTTTCTTT.

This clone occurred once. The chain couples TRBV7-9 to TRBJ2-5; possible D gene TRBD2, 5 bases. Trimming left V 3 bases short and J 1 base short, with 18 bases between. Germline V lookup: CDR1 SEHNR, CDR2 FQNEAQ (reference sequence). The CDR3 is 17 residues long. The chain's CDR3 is CASSFGSGGRTQETQYF. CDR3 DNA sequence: TGTGCCAGCAGCTTTGGGTCAGGAGGCCGCACCCAAGAGACCCAGTACTTC.

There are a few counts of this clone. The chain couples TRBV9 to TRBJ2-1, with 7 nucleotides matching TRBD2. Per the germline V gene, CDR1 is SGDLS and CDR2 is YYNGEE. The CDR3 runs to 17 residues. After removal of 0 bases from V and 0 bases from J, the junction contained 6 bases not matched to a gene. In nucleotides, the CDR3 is TGTGCCAGCAGCGTAGTCGGATCGGGGGGCTCCTACAATGAGCAGTTCTTC. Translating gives CASSVVGSGGSYNEQFF.

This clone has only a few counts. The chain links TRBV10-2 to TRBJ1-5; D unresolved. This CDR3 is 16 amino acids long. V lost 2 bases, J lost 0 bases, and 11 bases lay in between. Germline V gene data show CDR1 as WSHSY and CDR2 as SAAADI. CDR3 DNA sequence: TGCGCCAGCAGTGAGCCTCCGGGAAATAGCAATCAGCCCCAGCATTTT. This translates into CASSEPPGNSNQPQHF.

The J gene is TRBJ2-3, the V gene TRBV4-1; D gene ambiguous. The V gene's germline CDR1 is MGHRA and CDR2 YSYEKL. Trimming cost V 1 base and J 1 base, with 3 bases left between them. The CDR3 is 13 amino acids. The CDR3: CASSQAGTDTQYF. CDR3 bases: TGCGCCAGCAGCCAAGCAGGCACAGATACGCAGTATTTT.

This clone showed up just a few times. The CDR3 spells CASSQYGRGGQETQYF. The CDR3 DNA reads as TGCGCCAGCAGCCAATATGGGCGGGGGGGTCAAGAGACCCAGTACTTC. The chain is built from TRBV4-3 and TRBJ2-5; TRBD2 matches 9 bases. The J segment lost 2 bases and the V segment lost 2 bases, leaving 6 bases of the junction unmatched. The CDR3 covers 16 residues. Germline V lookup: CDR1 LGHNA, CDR2 YSLEER.

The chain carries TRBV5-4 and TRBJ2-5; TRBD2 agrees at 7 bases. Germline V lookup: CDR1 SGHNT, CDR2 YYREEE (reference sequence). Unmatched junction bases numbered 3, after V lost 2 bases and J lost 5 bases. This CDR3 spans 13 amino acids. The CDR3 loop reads CASSLAGWETQYF. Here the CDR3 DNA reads TGTGCCAGCAGCTTAGCGGGGTGGGAGACCCAGTACTTC.

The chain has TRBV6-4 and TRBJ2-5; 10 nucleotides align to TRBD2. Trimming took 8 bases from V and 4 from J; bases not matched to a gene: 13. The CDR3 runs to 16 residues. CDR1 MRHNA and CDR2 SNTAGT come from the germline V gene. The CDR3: CASSPTGAGGLETQYF. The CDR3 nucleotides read TGTGCCAGCTCTCCGACGGGAGCGGGAGGGTTAGAGACCCAGTACTTC.

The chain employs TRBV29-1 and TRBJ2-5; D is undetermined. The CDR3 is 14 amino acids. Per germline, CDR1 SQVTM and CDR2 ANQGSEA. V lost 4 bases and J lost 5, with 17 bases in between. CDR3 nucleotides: TGCAGCGTTGTAGGGTTAGGGCTTGAGGAGACCCAGTACTTC. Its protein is CSVVGLGLEETQYF.

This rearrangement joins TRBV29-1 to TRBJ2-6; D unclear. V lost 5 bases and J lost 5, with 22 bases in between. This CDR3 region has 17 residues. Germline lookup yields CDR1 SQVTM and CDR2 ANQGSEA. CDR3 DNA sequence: TGCAGCGTTAGAAAAGGTAGCATACAAAGTCGGGCCAACGTCCTGACTTTC. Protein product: CSVRKGSIQSRANVLTF.

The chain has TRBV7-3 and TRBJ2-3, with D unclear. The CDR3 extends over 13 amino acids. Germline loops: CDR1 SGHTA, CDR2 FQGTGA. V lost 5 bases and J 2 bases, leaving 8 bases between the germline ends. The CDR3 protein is CASSLQYTDTQYF. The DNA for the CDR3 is TGTGCCAGCAGCCTACAATACACAGATACGCAGTATTTT.